This TCR beta chain was observed in a study of T-cell reconstitution after alpha-beta-depleted transplantation in children. The CDR3 sequence is 13 residues long. Trimming took off 7 bases at V and 8 bases at J, with 15 bases between the two ends. Unique molecular identifiers were incorporated into the prepared TCRbeta library. TCRdb called the PCR reads again in MiXCR, with one record for every CDR3 protein. Counted here are nearly 550,000 distinct CDR3 sequences, about a sixth occurring once; the ten biggest clones make up 3.3%. This specimen consisted of PBMCs from the stem cell graft donor, obtained from the stem cell graft. The TCR sequence derives from a human donor who donated a stem cell graft to a child with acute lymphoblastic leukemia. The J gene is TRBJ2-1, the V gene TRBV12-3 or TRBV12-4, with D perhaps matching TRBD2 (7 bases). The CDR3 protein is CASTPEGGDEQFF. CDR3 sequence (DNA): TGTGCCAGCACTCCCGAAGGGGGGGATGAGCAGTTCTTC.